Following are 21 T cell receptor beta chains from one sample sequenced in a study of T cells after posttransplantation cyclophosphamide. Busulfan-fludarabine conditioning, marrow transplant, and cyclophosphamide on days +3 and +4 were administered. Sequenced by immunoSEQ multiplex PCR; TCRdb stores in-frame clones only, minus some. The sample offers about 7,700 clones and no singletons, the top ten holding about 5.5%. The source material was PBMCs, sampled after allogeneic stem cell transplant with posttransplant cyclophosphamide. The receptors originated from a female patient in her 50s who received an allogeneic stem cell transplant from an unrelated donor, was CMV-positive, and had acute GVHD only. A subset of T cells may come from the graft donor.

This clone was picked up many times. The rearrangement joins TRBV6-1 to TRBJ1-5; perhaps TRBD1 as D (5 bases). This CDR3 spans 13 amino acids. Germline V lookup: CDR1 MNHNS, CDR2 SASEGT. V was cut by 2 bases and J by 5 bases, with 7 bases left in between. CDR3 sequence: CASSERGDQPQHF. The CDR3 DNA sequence: TGTGCCAGCAGTGAACGGGGGGATCAGCCCCAGCATTTT.

In its sample, this clone ranks as medium-sized (0.01 to 0.1%). The genes are TRBV7-2 and TRBJ1-1; D is uncertain. The CDR3 runs 13 residues. V lost 1 base to trimming and J lost 0 bases, with 3 bases between them. CDR1 is SGHTA and CDR2 is FQGNSA in the germline V gene. CDR3 residues: CASSLVMNTEAFF. In nucleotides, the CDR3 is TGTGCCAGCAGCTTAGTAATGAACACTGAAGCTTTCTTT.

This clone was counted at least ten times. The rearrangement uses TRBV12-5 and TRBJ2-3; D is possibly TRBD1 (5 bases). Trimming left V 1 base short and J 1 base short, with 21 bases between. Germline-derived CDR1 and CDR2 are LGHNT and FRNRAP. The CDR3 spans 19 residues. The CDR3, as DNA: TGTGCTAGTGGTTTGGCCTCAAGGGGCATTATGAACCGCACAGATACGCAGTATTTT. Protein product: CASGLASRGIMNRTDTQYF.

V gene TRBV27 combines with J gene TRBJ2-3; 12 nucleotides match TRBD2. Germline V gives CDR1 MNHEY, CDR2 SMNVEV (reference sequence). J gave up 4 bases and V 5 bases, and 13 bases lay outside the gene matches. The CDR3 spans 18 residues. Written as DNA, the CDR3 is TGTGCCAGCAGTCCCCCCCCCGCTAGCGGGAGGGCCGCAGATACGCAGTATTTT. This gives the protein CASSPPPASGRAADTQYF.

In this sample, this clone is medium-sized. As DNA, the CDR3 is TGTGCCAGCAGTGAAAGCGGACAGGGGAATGTCGGGAACACTGAAGCTTTCTTT. This encodes CASSESGQGNVGNTEAFF. The chain has TRBV6-1 and TRBJ1-1, with 9 bases fitting TRBD1. V shed 2 bases and J 1 base; nucleotides not matched to a gene: 11. The CDR3 totals 18 residues. CDR1 and CDR2 (germline): MNHNS, SASEGT.

This clone was observed a handful of times. This clone may be a read error of a much larger clone one base away. This same CDR3 is encoded by further DNA sequences in the sample. The chain joins TRBV9 to TRBJ2-3; 8 bases align to TRBD1. Germline-derived CDR1 and CDR2 are SGDLS and YYNGEE. This CDR3 comprises 15 residues. CDR3 in amino acids: CASSAGQGRPDTQYF. The DNA for the CDR3 is TGTGCCAGCAGCGCAGGACAGGGTAGGCCAGATACGCAGTACTTT.

This clone has a handful of counts. The V and J genes are TRBV7-8 and TRBJ2-7; perhaps TRBD1 as D (9 bases). The CDR3 is 15 residues long. V was clipped by 4 bases and J by 4 bases, with 17 bases between them. Germline loops: CDR1 SGHVS, CDR2 FQNEAQ. The CDR3 DNA is TGTGCCAGCAGCTCGGGGGGGACAGGGACATACGAGCAGTACTTC. Its translation is CASSSGGTGTYEQYF.

This clone appeared many times. The genes are TRBV5-5 and TRBJ2-3; a possible D gene is TRBD2 (7 bases). The CDR3 contains 16 residues. The germline gives CDR1 SGHKS, CDR2 YYEKEE (reference sequence). The V end was cut by 0 bases, the J end by 1 base, with 12 bases between. CDR3: CASSLGGGVGTDTQYF. CDR3 coding DNA: TGTGCCAGCAGCTTGGGGGGGGGCGTAGGCACAGATACGCAGTATTTT.

This clone qualifies as medium-sized. V usage is TRBV19 and J usage is TRBJ2-1; D is perhaps TRBD2 (6 bases). Deletions cut 3 bases from V and 7 bases from J, with 10 bases between. The germline V gene encodes CDR1 LNHDA and CDR2 SQIVND (reference sequence). The CDR3 sequence is 13 residues long. Here the CDR3 reads CASSMEGLNEQFF. The CDR3 nucleotides read TGTGCCAGTAGTATGGAGGGGCTGAATGAGCAGTTCTTC.

This clone was found many times. This chain links TRBV19 with TRBJ1-5, with D uncertain. Germline CDR1 is LNHDA and CDR2 is SQIVND (reference sequence). This CDR3 comprises 17 residues. The germline V and J ends were trimmed by 5 bases and 10 bases, with 27 bases remaining between them. The CDR3 nucleotides are TGTGCCAGTAGTGTATCTAGCCTTCCGGCGTCCCCCCGACCCCAGCATTTT. Translating it yields CASSVSSLPASPRPQHF.

This clone was recorded many times. This chain connects TRBV6-1 to TRBJ1-5, with D maybe TRBD1 (6 bases). CDR1 is MNHNS, CDR2 SASEGT, per germline. Trimming removed 6 bases from V and 2 bases from J, with 8 bases in between. The CDR3 contains 13 residues. CDR3 DNA: TGTGCCAGCAGCAGGGGAGGCAATCAGCCCCAGCATTTT. It translates to CASSRGGNQPQHF.

The chain recombines TRBV28 with TRBJ2-7, with 9 bases that match TRBD2. This CDR3 spans 15 amino acids. V was clipped by 5 bases and J by 4 bases; unmatched bases: 9. Germline lookup yields CDR1 MDHEN and CDR2 SYDVKM. CDR3 coding DNA: TGTGCCAGCAGTAGCCCCGGGACTAGCAGGTACGAGCAGTACTTC. Translation gives CASSSPGTSRYEQYF. The variable domain in full, with the rest retrieved from reference TRBV28 and TRBJ2-7, is DVKVTQSSRYLVKRTGEKVFLECVQDMDHENMFWYRQDPGLGLRLIYFSYDVKMKEKGDIPEGYSVSREKKERFSLILESASTNQTSMYLCASSSPGTSRYEQYFGPGTRLTVT.

The rearrangement links TRBV20-1 to TRBJ2-3, with D perhaps TRBD2 (6 bases). Germline V gene data show CDR1 as DFQATT and CDR2 as SNEGSKA (reference sequence). V gave up 3 bases and J gave up 8 bases, with 9 bases separating them. This CDR3 spans 11 amino acids. CDR3 amino acids: CSASEGGTQYF. For the CDR3, the DNA is TGCAGTGCTAGTGAGGGAGGTACGCAGTATTTT.

This clone qualifies as medium-sized (0.01 to 0.1%). The chain couples TRBV7-2 to TRBJ2-7; tentative D call: TRBD1 (6 bases). V lost 1 base and J lost 2, with 9 bases in between. Per germline, CDR1 SGHTA and CDR2 FQGNSA. This CDR3 is 14 amino acids long. CDR3 loop: CASSLGAGAYEQYF. The CDR3 DNA reads TGTGCCAGCAGCTTAGGGGCAGGGGCCTACGAGCAGTACTTC.

This clone showed up many times. The chain is built from TRBV7-9 and TRBJ2-7; D possibly corresponds to TRBD1 (5 bases). The CDR3 is made up of 15 amino acids. Germline CDR1 is SEHNR and CDR2 is FQNEAQ (reference sequence). Trimming took 5 bases from V and 1 from J, leaving 15 bases between them. CDR3 region: CASSTQGPLSYEQYF. In nucleotides, the CDR3 is TGTGCCAGCAGCACCCAGGGTCCCCTTTCCTACGAGCAGTACTTC.

This clone has ten or more counts. The genes are TRBV9 and TRBJ2-1; the match to TRBD2 covers 10 bases. CDR1 is SGDLS and CDR2 is YYNGEE in the germline V gene. The CDR3 is 14 residues long. Germline trimming cut 4 bases from V and 8 bases from J; bases unmatched to any gene: 6. DNA for the CDR3: TGTGCCAGCAGCAAAATAGCGGGAGGCTATGAGCAGTTCTTC. Residues: CASSKIAGGYEQFF.

This clone was observed many times. The CDR3 sequence is CARGLAGGGGELFF. The CDR3 DNA reads TGTGCCCGGGGACTAGCGGGAGGGGGCGGGGAGCTGTTTTTT. This chain links TRBV30 with TRBJ2-2, with 16 bases aligning to TRBD2. This CDR3 is 14 amino acids long. V lost 8 bases and J lost 7; bases outside the gene matches: 4. From germline, CDR1 is GTSNPN and CDR2 SVGIG (reference sequence).

This clone counts as medium-sized. The V call is TRBV7-8, the J call TRBJ2-7; TRBD1 matches at 7 bases. The CDR3 is 13 amino acids. Germline CDR1 is SGHVS and CDR2 is FQNEAQ. The junction had 7 bases not matched to a gene; V was cut back by 5 bases and J by 6 bases. The CDR3 DNA follows: TGTGCCAGCAGCCCCGGGACAGTTGGCGAGCAGTACTTC. Translated: CASSPGTVGEQYF.

This clone was detected ten times or more. In the same sample, other DNA sequences code for this CDR3. The J gene is TRBJ2-2, the V gene TRBV6-4; 12 nucleotides agree with TRBD2. The V and J ends lost 6 bases and 4 bases, in that order; junction bases with no gene match: 6. CDR1 and CDR2 (germline): MRHNA, SNTAGT. This CDR3 has 16 amino acids. For the CDR3, the DNA is TGTGCCAGCAGGCCCCTAGCGGGAGGGCCCACCGGGGAGCTGTTTTTT. This gives the protein CASRPLAGGPTGELFF.

Many counts were recorded for this clone. The chain links TRBV29-1 to TRBJ2-7; 10 nucleotides agree with TRBD1. J lost 5 bases, V lost 1 base, and 8 bases had no gene match. The germline gives CDR1 SQVTM, CDR2 ANQGSEA. There are 15 residues in the CDR3. CDR3 DNA: TGCAGCGTTGAAGCTTTGGGACAGGGGCGCAACGAGCAGTACTTC. This codes for CSVEALGQGRNEQYF.

This clone is medium-sized. The chain joins TRBV28 to TRBJ2-7; 7 nucleotides agree with TRBD2. The length of the CDR3 is 16 residues. The germline V gene has CDR1 MDHEN and CDR2 SYDVKM. The ends lost 0 bases at V and 2 bases at J; junction bases unmatched: 7. The chain's CDR3 is CASSLWGGSDAYEQYF. DNA of the CDR3: TGTGCCAGCAGTTTATGGGGGGGGAGTGACGCCTACGAGCAGTACTTC.